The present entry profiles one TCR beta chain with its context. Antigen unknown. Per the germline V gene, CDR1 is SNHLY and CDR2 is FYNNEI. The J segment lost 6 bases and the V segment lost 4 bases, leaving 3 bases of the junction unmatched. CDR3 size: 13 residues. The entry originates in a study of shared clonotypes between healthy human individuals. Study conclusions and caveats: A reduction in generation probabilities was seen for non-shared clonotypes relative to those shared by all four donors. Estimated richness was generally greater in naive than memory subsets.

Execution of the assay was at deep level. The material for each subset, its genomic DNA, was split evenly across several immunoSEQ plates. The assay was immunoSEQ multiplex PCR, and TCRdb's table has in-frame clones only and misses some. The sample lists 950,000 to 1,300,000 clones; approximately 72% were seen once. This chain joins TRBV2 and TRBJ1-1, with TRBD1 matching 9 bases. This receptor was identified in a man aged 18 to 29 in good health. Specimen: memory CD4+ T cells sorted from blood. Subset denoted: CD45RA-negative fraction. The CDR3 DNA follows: TGTGCCAGCAGTGCCAACAGGGGGCCTGAAGCTTTCTTT. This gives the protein CASSANRGPEAFF.